This TCR beta chain was identified in a study of cytomegalovirus exposure and HLA in healthy donors. Findings of the study overall: A few of the chains that were CMV-associated were confirmed in vitro to be specific for CMV antigens.

Notes on this clone: Its antigen is unknown.

The PCR had 60 Vbeta and 13 Jbeta primers. Measured with immunoSEQ multiplex PCR; TCRdb has only the in-frame clones, and not every one. The sample lists around 50,000 clones, about 78% occurring once. The length of the CDR3 is 15 residues. V dropped 2 bases and J dropped 0 bases, with 7 bases sitting between them. Germline lookup yields CDR1 SGHVS and CDR2 FNYEAQ. Sequenced: PBMCs. This receptor was identified in a man younger than 45 in good health and CMV-seropositive. The rearrangement links TRBV7-6 to TRBJ1-4, with D perhaps TRBD1 (5 bases). The CDR3 nucleotides read TGTGCCAGCAGCTTAACAGGAGCAACTAATGAAAAACTGTTTTTT. This encodes CASSLTGATNEKLFF.